This T cell receptor beta chain was observed in a study of OX40 agonist ivuxolimab in advanced cancers. Across the whole study: Subjects had a mean age of about 65 years, with a range of 23 to 79; more than 75% were male.

The CDR3 is made up of 12 amino acids. The germline gives CDR1 MRHNA, CDR2 SNTAGT. V dropped 3 bases and J dropped 9; count of bases not matched to a gene: 2. The cohort excluded patients with autoimmune disease history or systemic immunosuppression. As for this clone: Its antigen is as yet unknown.

This table comes from immunoSEQ multiplex PCR, and its TCRdb copy is limited to in-frame clones, with some not included. The data contain some 100,000 clones, approximately 90% of them singletons. Overall study findings and caveats: Expansion of clones was among the lowest in partial responders at 0.1-3.0 mg/kg.

The sequence came from an adult with an advanced solid tumor such as melanoma, head and neck, liver or kidney cancer. The rearrangement joins TRBV6-4 to TRBJ2-1, with 7 bases matching TRBD1. Sequenced material: CD4+ or CD8+ T cells sorted from blood, taken in a trial of the OX40 agonist ivuxolimab. The CDR3 DNA is TGTGCCAGCAGTGAACAGGGGAGTGAGCAGTTCTTC. Translating gives CASSEQGSEQFF.